The clone carrying this T cell receptor (beta chain) was detected many times. The data originate from a study of T cells after yellow fever vaccination. Deletions cut 5 bases from V and 6 bases from J, with 19 bases between. The CDR3 has 15 amino acids. Germline CDR1 MNHEY, CDR2 SMNVEV (reference sequence). Each CDR3 protein gets one entry after TCRdb re-called the 5' RACE reads with MiXCR. The sample records roughly 120,000 distinct CDR3 sequences, 8.4% being singletons. This TCR derives from a man aged 25-40 years who received the YFV17D yellow fever vaccine. This sequence joins TRBV27 and TRBJ1-2; the D gene is possibly TRBD1 (5 bases). Source: CD8+ T cells sorted from PBMCs, taken 45 days after the yellow fever booster vaccination. CDR3 sequence reads: CASSVHGDSTNGYTF. CDR3 DNA sequence: TGTGCCAGCAGTGTACACGGTGACAGCACTAATGGCTACACCTTC.